The rows below give T cell receptor beta chains drawn from one sample of a study of T cell responses to AZD1222 COVID-19 vaccine. Clones were sequenced by immunoSEQ multiplex PCR, and TCRdb holds only the in-frame ones, with some missing. The data contain about 110,000 clones, about 95% of them singletons. The starting material was peripheral blood, obtained 28 days after the second AZD1222 dose. The receptors stem from an adult who received the AZD1222 COVID-19 vaccine. CDR3s include the opening cysteine and the closing phenylalanine or tryptophan. Fields, in order: D gene, clone size, J gene, V gene, CDR3 protein, CDR3 DNA. D genes are given only for firm matches. Rows may omit the clone size; those that give it use once, few, many or a size class.

d_call: .; clone_size: .; j_call: TRBJ2-1; v_call: TRBV7-9; cdr3_aa: CASSLGIAYNEQFF; cdr3_nt: TGTGCCAGCAGCTTGGGCATTGCCTACAATGAGCAGTTCTTC
d_call: TRBD1; clone_size: .; j_call: TRBJ1-3; v_call: TRBV6-5; cdr3_aa: CASRENLSTGSIYF; cdr3_nt: TGTGCCAGCAGGGAGAATTTATCGACAGGGTCCATATATTTT
d_call: .; clone_size: few; j_call: TRBJ2-7; v_call: TRBV6-5; cdr3_aa: CASTQGVYEQYF; cdr3_nt: TGTGCCAGCACCCAGGGAGTATACGAGCAGTACTTC
d_call: .; clone_size: .; j_call: TRBJ2-1; v_call: TRBV12-3/TRBV12-4; cdr3_aa: CASSFGPGGEQFF; cdr3_nt: TGTGCCAGCAGTTTTGGCCCCGGAGGTGAGCAGTTCTTC
d_call: .; clone_size: .; j_call: TRBJ2-7; v_call: TRBV5-4; cdr3_aa: CASSFNRYEQYF; cdr3_nt: TGTGCCAGCAGCTTTAACCGCTACGAGCAGTACTTC
d_call: .; clone_size: once; j_call: TRBJ1-1; v_call: TRBV29-1; cdr3_aa: CSVVEQGTEAFF; cdr3_nt: TGCAGCGTTGTAGAGCAAGGGACTGAAGCTTTCTTT
d_call: TRBD2; clone_size: .; j_call: TRBJ2-1; v_call: TRBV5-5; cdr3_aa: CASSLPGLAGVNEQFF; cdr3_nt: TGTGCCAGCAGCTTACCGGGACTAGCGGGAGTCAATGAGCAGTTCTTC
d_call: TRBD1; clone_size: .; j_call: TRBJ1-2; v_call: TRBV3-1/TRBV3-2; cdr3_aa: CASSVRGQLTNYGYTF; cdr3_nt: TGTGCCAGCAGCGTACGGGGACAGCTCACTAACTATGGCTACACCTTC
d_call: .; clone_size: .; j_call: TRBJ2-7; v_call: TRBV5-1; cdr3_aa: CASSLGTDEQYF; cdr3_nt: TGCGCCAGCAGCTTGGGGACAGACGAGCAGTACTTC
d_call: .; clone_size: .; j_call: TRBJ1-5; v_call: TRBV6-2/TRBV6-3; cdr3_aa: CASSYPYSNQPQHF; cdr3_nt: TGTGCCAGCAGTTACCCCTATAGCAATCAGCCCCAGCATTTT
d_call: .; clone_size: .; j_call: TRBJ1-2; v_call: TRBV7-9; cdr3_aa: CASSLGAINYGYTF; cdr3_nt: TGTGCCAGCAGCTTAGGGGCAATTAACTATGGCTACACCTTC
d_call: .; clone_size: .; j_call: TRBJ2-1; v_call: TRBV4-1; cdr3_aa: CASSQDPFNEQFF; cdr3_nt: TGCGCCAGCAGCCAAGATCCTTTCAATGAGCAGTTCTTC
d_call: TRBD2; clone_size: .; j_call: TRBJ2-7; v_call: TRBV4-1; cdr3_aa: CASSQLAASSGYYEQYF; cdr3_nt: TGCGCCAGCAGCCAATTAGCGGCCTCTAGCGGTTACTACGAGCAGTACTTC
d_call: .; clone_size: .; j_call: TRBJ1-2; v_call: TRBV5-1; cdr3_aa: CASSMDSLNYGYTF; cdr3_nt: TGCGCCAGCAGCATGGACAGTTTAAACTATGGCTACACCTTC
d_call: TRBD2; clone_size: .; j_call: TRBJ2-2; v_call: TRBV20-1; cdr3_aa: CSASFIWSSGTGELFF; cdr3_nt: TGCAGTGCTAGTTTCATTTGGTCTAGCGGTACCGGGGAGCTGTTTTTT
d_call: .; clone_size: .; j_call: TRBJ2-1; v_call: TRBV11-2; cdr3_aa: CASKDGNYNEQFF; cdr3_nt: TGTGCCAGCAAGGACGGAAACTACAATGAGCAGTTCTTC
d_call: .; clone_size: few; j_call: TRBJ1-3; v_call: TRBV6-5; cdr3_aa: CASSLSLSRVGNTIYF; cdr3_nt: TGTGCCAGCAGTTTATCCCTGTCCAGGGTGGGAAACACCATATATTTT
d_call: .; clone_size: .; j_call: TRBJ1-2; v_call: TRBV6-5; cdr3_aa: CAARSSKDYGYTF; cdr3_nt: TGTGCCGCCCGATCCTCAAAGGACTATGGCTACACCTTC
d_call: TRBD1; clone_size: .; j_call: TRBJ1-5; v_call: TRBV5-8; cdr3_aa: CASSPTGGRLQPQHF; cdr3_nt: TGTGCCAGCAGCCCTACAGGGGGCCGATTGCAGCCCCAGCATTTT
d_call: TRBD2; clone_size: .; j_call: TRBJ2-7; v_call: TRBV6-1; cdr3_aa: CASSEREVAGAWDEQYF; cdr3_nt: TGTGCCAGCAGTGAGCGGGAAGTAGCGGGAGCGTGGGACGAGCAGTACTTC
d_call: TRBD2; clone_size: .; j_call: TRBJ2-7; v_call: TRBV10-2; cdr3_aa: CASSERTSGSYEQYF; cdr3_nt: TGCGCCAGCAGTGAACGGACTAGCGGGTCCTACGAGCAGTACTTC
d_call: TRBD2; clone_size: .; j_call: TRBJ2-1; v_call: TRBV20-1; cdr3_aa: CSASRTSGGLYNEQFF; cdr3_nt: TGCAGTGCTAGTCGGACTAGCGGGGGCCTTTACAATGAGCAGTTCTTC
d_call: TRBD2; clone_size: .; j_call: TRBJ2-7; v_call: TRBV30; cdr3_aa: CAWSGRLAGPTSYEQYF; cdr3_nt: TGTGCCTGGAGTGGTAGGCTAGCGGGACCCACTTCCTACGAGCAGTACTTC
d_call: .; clone_size: .; j_call: TRBJ1-3; v_call: TRBV19; cdr3_aa: CASSITGPGNTIYF; cdr3_nt: TGTGCCAGTAGTATAACAGGGCCTGGAAACACCATATATTTT
d_call: .; clone_size: .; j_call: TRBJ1-2; v_call: TRBV6-5; cdr3_aa: CASSSTQAYGYTF; cdr3_nt: TGTGCCAGCAGTTCCACACAAGCCTATGGCTACACCTTC
d_call: .; clone_size: .; j_call: TRBJ1-5; v_call: TRBV12-3/TRBV12-4; cdr3_aa: CASSLAGGQPQHF; cdr3_nt: TGTGCCAGCAGTTTGGCTGGGGGACAGCCCCAGCATTTT
d_call: .; clone_size: .; j_call: TRBJ1-6; v_call: TRBV6-5; cdr3_aa: CASKPNRDKGSPLHF; cdr3_nt: TGTGCCAGCAAACCCAACCGGGACAAGGGTTCACCCCTCCACTTT
d_call: .; clone_size: .; j_call: TRBJ1-2; v_call: TRBV4-2; cdr3_aa: CASSRSGVGEGYTF; cdr3_nt: TGTGCCAGCAGCCGATCCGGAGTGGGAGAAGGCTACACCTTC
d_call: TRBD1; clone_size: .; j_call: TRBJ1-1; v_call: TRBV3-1/TRBV3-2; cdr3_aa: CASTPQGANTEAFF; cdr3_nt: TGTGCCAGCACCCCTCAGGGGGCGAACACTGAAGCTTTCTTT
d_call: TRBD2; clone_size: .; j_call: TRBJ2-1; v_call: TRBV5-1; cdr3_aa: CASSLAVAGGYNEQFF; cdr3_nt: TGCGCCAGCAGCTTGGCCGTGGCGGGAGGTTACAATGAGCAGTTCTTC
d_call: .; clone_size: .; j_call: TRBJ2-1; v_call: TRBV5-8; cdr3_aa: CASLWGPSYNEQFF; cdr3_nt: TGTGCCAGCTTGTGGGGGCCCTCCTACAATGAGCAGTTCTTC
d_call: .; clone_size: .; j_call: TRBJ1-1; v_call: TRBV5-4; cdr3_aa: CASSFGGKNTEAFF; cdr3_nt: TGTGCCAGCAGCTTCGGAGGGAAAAACACTGAAGCTTTCTTT
d_call: TRBD1; clone_size: .; j_call: TRBJ1-6; v_call: TRBV11-2; cdr3_aa: CASTHPRQGYFSPLHF; cdr3_nt: TGTGCCAGCACCCACCCCCGACAGGGGTATTTTTCACCCCTCCACTTT
d_call: .; clone_size: once; j_call: TRBJ2-1; v_call: TRBV19; cdr3_aa: CASSIVVRLPYNEQFF; cdr3_nt: TGTGCCAGTAGTATAGTAGTTCGGCTGCCTTACAATGAGCAGTTCTTC
d_call: .; clone_size: .; j_call: TRBJ1-1; v_call: TRBV5-1; cdr3_aa: CASIRVTEAFF; cdr3_nt: TGCGCCAGCATTCGAGTCACTGAAGCTTTCTTT
d_call: .; clone_size: .; j_call: TRBJ2-7; v_call: TRBV5-4; cdr3_aa: CASSLENRVEQYF; cdr3_nt: TGTGCCAGCAGCTTGGAAAACAGGGTCGAGCAGTACTTC
d_call: TRBD1; clone_size: .; j_call: TRBJ2-7; v_call: TRBV20-1; cdr3_aa: CSASHQGAYYEQYF; cdr3_nt: TGCAGTGCTAGTCACCAGGGGGCCTACTACGAGCAGTACTTC
d_call: .; clone_size: .; j_call: TRBJ2-5; v_call: TRBV12-3/TRBV12-4; cdr3_aa: CASSLSPETQYF; cdr3_nt: TGTGCCAGCAGCCTGTCCCCTGAGACCCAGTACTTC
d_call: .; clone_size: .; j_call: TRBJ1-2; v_call: TRBV19; cdr3_aa: CASSQGPLVNYGYTF; cdr3_nt: TGTGCCAGTAGCCAGGGACCGTTAGTTAACTATGGCTACACCTTC